This T cell receptor beta chain was retrieved from a study of cytomegalovirus exposure and HLA in healthy donors. For this clone: Its specificity is not known.

This CDR3 spans 11 amino acids. Trimming removed 4 bases from V and 3 bases from J, with 3 bases in between. The germline V gene has CDR1 MDHEN and CDR2 SYDVKM. Overall study findings and caveats: A later analysis found TCR association rates differed by HLA locus, highest for DRB1 and lowest for HLA-C. One variant, a missense change in DCLRE1C, was linked in a later analysis to TCR beta V- and J-gene trimming. Reportedly, fewer N-insertions than the approximately 650-donor mean appeared in an Asian-associated ancestry cluster in a later analysis.

Vbeta (60) and Jbeta (13) primers were used in the PCR. The table came from immunoSEQ multiplex PCR; TCRdb's copy has only in-frame clones and leaves some out. The sample has just over 150,000 clones, and its top ten clones hold about 1.2%. The V call is TRBV28, the J call TRBJ2-5; D ambiguous. The sample was PBMCs. This sequence was found in a woman aged 55-70 years in good health and CMV-seronegative. As DNA, the CDR3 is TGTGCCAGCAGTTCAAAAGAGACCCAGTACTTC. Translated: CASSSKETQYF. Full variable domain (missing parts from reference TRBV28 and TRBJ2-5): DVKVTQSSRYLVKRTGEKVFLECVQDMDHENMFWYRQDPGLGLRLIYFSYDVKMKEKGDIPEGYSVSREKKERFSLILESASTNQTSMYLCASSSKETQYFGPGTRLLVL.